The following is a T cell receptor (beta chain) sequence with its context. The sample originates from a study of shared clonotypes between healthy human individuals. Study at large: The plates for each donor numbered three CD4 naive, three CD4 memory, two CD8 naive and one CD8 memory.

Per the original methods: With immunoSEQ giving junction-only sequences and no quality scores, filtering differed. TCRdb's table, derived via immunoSEQ multiplex PCR, lists solely in-frame clones and lacks some. That table is the source of V, J and clone size, and D and trimming were worked out from the DNA. The sample has under 650,000 clones, 90% to 96% seen once; the top ten hold approximately 0.06%. The V segment lost 6 bases and the J segment 0 bases; nucleotides outside the gene matches: 4. The CDR3 sequence is 15 residues long. Per the germline V gene, CDR1 is SGHAT and CDR2 is FQNNGV. V gene TRBV11-2 combines with J gene TRBJ1-4; 7 bases are a match to TRBD1. Sequencing was performed on naive CD4+ T cells sorted from blood. Noted subset: CD45RA+ positively selected. This clonotype originated in a woman aged 25-40 years in good health. CDR3 protein: CASSGTVTTNEKLFF. DNA of the CDR3: TGTGCCAGCAGTGGGACAGTTACAACTAATGAAAAACTGTTTTTT.